The 23 T cell receptor beta chains in this list originate from one sample, sequenced in a study of cytomegalovirus exposure and HLA in healthy donors. PCR employed 60 Vbeta and 13 Jbeta primers. Repertoires were generated with immunoSEQ multiplex PCR, while TCRdb's copy carries only in-frame clones and drops some. Here the sample spans approximately 160,000 clones, 80% being singletons. Specimen: PBMCs. These receptors came from a woman aged 50 to 65 in good health and CMV-seropositive.

The table lists this clone with a few counts. Other DNA sequences in this sample translate to the same CDR3. This rearrangement joins TRBV5-4 to TRBJ2-3, with 10 bases matching TRBD2. The CDR3 consists of 14 residues. Looked up from germline, CDR1 is SGHNT and CDR2 is YYREEE (reference sequence). Trimming removed 4 bases from V and 6 bases from J; junction bases left unmatched: 5. The CDR3 sequence is CASSLAGAGDTQYF. CDR3 bases: TGTGCCAGCAGCCTAGCGGGGGCGGGTGATACGCAGTATTTT.

V is TRBV4-1 and J is TRBJ1-2, with TRBD1 matching over 11 bases. The V and J ends lost 5 bases and 2 bases, in that order; junction bases with no gene match: 13. The CDR3 length is 18 residues. The V gene's germline CDR1 is MGHRA and CDR2 YSYEKL. CDR3 sequence (DNA): TGCGCCAGCAGCTTCCAGGTTAGGACAGGGGGCGTCAACTATGGCTACACCTTC. It is translated as CASSFQVRTGGVNYGYTF.

The DNA for the CDR3 is TGTGCCAGCAGTTTATATGACAGTAGGAACACTGAAGCTTTCTTT. This translates into CASSLYDSRNTEAFF. The chain uses TRBV28 and TRBJ1-1; maybe TRBD1 (5 bases). CDR1 and CDR2 (germline): MDHEN, SYDVKM. The CDR3 is 15 residues long. The ends were cut back, 1 base at V and 1 base at J, with 10 bases in the middle.

This chain links TRBV19 with TRBJ2-1; D perhaps matches TRBD1 (6 bases). The CDR3 contains 14 residues. Germline V gene lookup returns CDR1 LNHDA and CDR2 SQIVND (reference sequence). Trimming removed 1 base at V and 4 bases at J, with 8 bases between. In nucleotides, the CDR3 is TGTGCCAGTAGTATAGGGGGGCCTTACAATGAGCAGTTCTTC. This codes for CASSIGGPYNEQFF.

This chain uses TRBV11-3 with TRBJ2-2, with TRBD2 identical over 13 bases. CDR1 SGHNT and CDR2 YENEEA come from the germline V gene. With V trimmed by 6 bases and J by 6 bases, 7 bases remained unmatched. This CDR3 contains 16 residues. The CDR3 region is CASSRGLAGVSGELFF. The DNA of the CDR3 is TGTGCCAGCAGTCGAGGACTAGCGGGAGTTTCCGGGGAGCTGTTTTTT.

This sequence joins TRBV7-9 and TRBJ1-2; D remains unclear. Trimming shortened V by 3 bases and J by 7 bases, and 9 bases separated the two germline ends. CDR1 is SEHNR, CDR2 FQNEAQ, per germline (reference sequence). The CDR3 spans 12 residues. CDR3 region: CASSLGSRGYTF. The DNA for the CDR3 is TGTGCCAGCAGCTTGGGCTCTCGTGGCTACACCTTC. The full variable domain, with the rest looked up from reference TRBV7-9 and TRBJ1-2, is DTGVSQNPRHKITKRGQNVTFRCDPISEHNRLYWYRQTLGQGPEFLTYFQNEAQLEKSRLLSDRFSAERPKGSFSTLEIQRTEQGDSAMYLCASSLGSRGYTFGSGTRLTVV.

V usage is TRBV7-8 and J usage is TRBJ1-5; D is unclear. This CDR3 is built from 17 residues. In germline, CDR1 is SGHVS, CDR2 FQNEAQ. Trimming took 1 base from V and 0 from J, leaving 13 bases between them. CDR3 sequence: CASSLVMELYSNQPQHF. CDR3 DNA: TGTGCCAGCAGCTTAGTCATGGAGCTCTATAGCAATCAGCCCCAGCATTTT.

The chain uses TRBV10-3 and TRBJ1-6; TRBD1 matches 7 bases. The length of the CDR3 is 16 residues. Germline CDR1 reads ENHRY; CDR2 reads SYGVKD. The V segment lost 0 bases and the J segment 9 bases; nucleotides outside the gene matches: 8. For the CDR3, the DNA is TGTGCCATCAGTGAGTCCATAGGGGGCCTCGGTTCACCCCTCCACTTT. Encoded protein: CAISESIGGLGSPLHF.

This chain connects TRBV10-3 to TRBJ2-1, with D maybe TRBD2 (6 bases). V was trimmed by 0 bases and J by 4 bases, leaving 7 bases between them. The germline V gene encodes CDR1 ENHRY and CDR2 SYGVKD. The CDR3 loop spans 14 amino acids. The CDR3, as DNA: TGTGCCATCAGTGAGTCGACTAGTTACAATGAGCAGTTCTTC. Its protein is CAISESTSYNEQFF.

CDR3 in DNA: TGTGCCAGCTCACCAGGGACAGGACGATATCAGCCCCAGCATTTT. Translation gives CASSPGTGRYQPQHF. The chain uses TRBV18 and TRBJ1-5, with 8 bases matching TRBD1. CDR1 and CDR2 from the germline V gene are KGHSH and LQKENI. The CDR3 sequence is 15 residues long. The trim removed 2 bases at V and 5 bases at J, leaving 5 bases unmatched.

V is TRBV2 and J is TRBJ2-5; 8 bases match TRBD1. There are 14 residues in the CDR3. V gave up 6 bases and J gave up 5 bases; unmatched junction bases: 8. CDR1 SNHLY and CDR2 FYNNEI come from the germline V gene. This CDR3 is CASRVTGAGETQYF. DNA of the CDR3: TGTGCCAGCAGAGTGACAGGGGCTGGCGAGACCCAGTACTTC.

The genes are TRBV4-2 and TRBJ2-3, with unresolved D. Germline lookup yields CDR1 LGHNA and CDR2 YNFKEQ. The CDR3 runs to 17 residues. V lost 0 bases to trimming and J lost 0 bases, with 13 bases between them. The CDR3 here is CASSQDATGRSTDTQYF. The CDR3 DNA reads TGTGCCAGCAGCCAAGATGCCACTGGTCGGAGCACAGATACGCAGTATTTT.

The V call is TRBV18, the J call TRBJ2-1, with 8 bases that match TRBD1. CDR3 length: 16 amino acids. Trimming removed 4 bases from V and 6 bases from J; junction bases left unmatched: 11. CDR1 and CDR2 from the germline V gene are KGHSH and LQKENI. In DNA, the CDR3 is TGTGCCAGCTCACTGCAGGGGGCGCCGGTGGGCAATGAGCAGTTCTTC. As protein: CASSLQGAPVGNEQFF.

The chain links TRBV29-1 to TRBJ2-3; the D is unclear. V was trimmed by 3 bases and J by 0 bases, leaving 4 bases between them. Germline V gene data show CDR1 as SQVTM and CDR2 as ANQGSEA. This CDR3 has 12 residues. In nucleotides, the CDR3 is TGCAGCGTTGACAGGAGCACAGATACGCAGTATTTT. The encoded protein is CSVDRSTDTQYF.

The V call is TRBV7-2, the J call TRBJ1-6, with a possible D match to TRBD1 (6 bases). Trimming cost V 5 bases and J 4 bases, with 21 bases left between them. The germline CDR1 and CDR2 sequences are SGHTA and FQGNSA. The CDR3 has 18 residues. CDR3 in DNA: TGTGCCAGCAGCCACCGGGACACAGCAATTACTTATAATTCACCCCTCCACTTT. This codes for CASSHRDTAITYNSPLHF.

CDR3 nucleotide sequence: TGTGCCAGTAGTTCCTCCCCTACTAGCGCATGGGAGACCCAGTACTTC. As protein: CASSSSPTSAWETQYF. The gene calls are TRBV19 and TRBJ2-5, with TRBD2 matching 7 bases. Losses at the gene ends were 5 bases for V and 5 bases for J; bases not matched to a gene: 14. The CDR3 spans 16 residues. The germline V gene has CDR1 LNHDA and CDR2 SQIVND (reference sequence).

This clone showed up just once. This sequence joins TRBV19 and TRBJ2-2; 8 bases line up with TRBD1. The CDR3 extends over 15 amino acids. V shed 7 bases and J 7 bases; nucleotides not matched to a gene: 11. The germline gives CDR1 LNHDA, CDR2 SQIVND (reference sequence). The CDR3 reads CASNYVDRENGELFF. The CDR3, as DNA: TGTGCCAGTAATTATGTGGACAGGGAAAACGGGGAGCTGTTTTTT.

V is TRBV6-5 and J is TRBJ1-2; 11 bases agree with TRBD1. This CDR3 comprises 14 residues. Losses at the gene ends were 5 bases for V and 9 bases for J; bases not matched to a gene: 8. CDR1 MNHEY and CDR2 SVGAGI come from the germline V gene. The CDR3 DNA reads TGTGCCAGCAGTGCCCTGGACAGGGGGCATAGCTACACCTTC. It is translated as CASSALDRGHSYTF.

This rearrangement joins TRBV28 to TRBJ2-7; D gene unclear. Per germline, CDR1 MDHEN and CDR2 SYDVKM. CDR3 size: 15 residues. V was cut by 4 bases and J by 4 bases, with 17 bases left in between. CDR3 region: CASSSMETTSYEQYF. The CDR3 DNA reads as TGTGCCAGCAGTTCGATGGAAACTACCTCGTACGAGCAGTACTTC.

The V call is TRBV6-1, the J call TRBJ2-1; 8 nucleotides line up with TRBD2. V trimming: 8 bases; J trimming: 7 bases; junction bases outside the gene matches: 7. The length of the CDR3 is 13 residues. CDR1 and CDR2 (germline): MNHNS, SASEGT. The CDR3 loop is CASGSGAWNEQFF. CDR3 sequence (DNA): TGTGCCAGCGGTAGCGGGGCCTGGAATGAGCAGTTCTTC.

The chain carries TRBV7-9 and TRBJ2-5, with a tentative D call TRBD1 (6 bases). CDR3 length equals 15 residues. V lost 4 bases and J 4 bases, leaving 16 bases between the germline ends. The germline gives CDR1 SEHNR, CDR2 FQNEAQ (reference sequence). The CDR3 sequence: CASSSPSVTGETQYF. The DNA for the CDR3 is TGTGCCAGCAGCTCCCCTTCGGTGACAGGAGAGACCCAGTACTTC.

V usage is TRBV9 and J usage is TRBJ1-6, with TRBD1 identical over 7 bases. Losses at the gene ends were 4 bases for V and 9 bases for J; bases not matched to a gene: 10. From germline, CDR1 is SGDLS and CDR2 YYNGEE. This CDR3 spans 15 amino acids. CDR3 nucleotide sequence: TGTGCCAGCAGCACAAAGACAGGGTTTAGTTCACCCCTCCACTTT. Residues: CASSTKTGFSSPLHF.

The chain uses TRBV7-2 and TRBJ1-6, with a possible D match to TRBD1 (5 bases). V was cut by 1 base and J by 4 bases, with 8 bases left in between. The CDR3 has 15 amino acids. Germline V CDR1 and CDR2: SGHTA, FQGNSA. The CDR3 is CASSLETAYNSPLHF. The CDR3 DNA reads as TGTGCCAGCAGCTTAGAGACAGCATATAATTCACCCCTCCACTTT. The variable domain in full, with the rest retrieved from reference TRBV7-2 and TRBJ1-6, is GAGVSQSPSNKVTEKGKDVELRCDPISGHTALYWYRQSLGQGLEFLIYFQGNSAPDKSGLPSDRFSAERTGGSVSTLTIQRTQQEDSAVYLCASSLETAYNSPLHFGNGTRLTVT.